This is a list of T cell receptor beta chains from one sample in a study of cytomegalovirus exposure and HLA in healthy donors. The assay was immunoSEQ multiplex PCR, and TCRdb's table has in-frame clones only and misses some. The table lists some 200,000 clones, 65% to 90% of them singletons. The sequencing input was PBMCs. Receptor source: a woman in her 30s in good health and CMV-seropositive. Each CDR3 is given with its conserved first and last residue. D genes are given only for firm matches. Expanded clones are given a class, and other clones once, few, many or no size at all.

d_gene	v_gene	j_gene	abundance	len	CDR3nt	CDR3aa
TRBD1	TRBV27	TRBJ1-1	few	15	TGTGCCAGCAGTTACAGGGGGCGGCAGAACACTGAAGCTTTCTTT	CASSYRGRQNTEAFF
TRBD2	TRBV5-4	TRBJ2-1	-	15	TGTGCCAGCAGCTCGACTAGCCGGAGATACAATGAGCAGTTCTTC	CASSSTSRRYNEQFF
-	TRBV6-6	TRBJ1-5	-	15	TGTGCCGTCGCGGGCGGGGAAAATAGCAATCAGCCCCAGCATTTT	CAVAGGENSNQPQHF
TRBD1	TRBV27	TRBJ2-5	once	14	TGTGCCAGCAGTTTAACGGGACAGGGAAAGACCCAGTACTTC	CASSLTGQGKTQYF
TRBD1	TRBV19	TRBJ1-4	-	15	TGTGCCAGTAGTGTTAACAGGGGTAGTAATGAAAAACTGTTTTTT	CASSVNRGSNEKLFF
TRBD2	TRBV19	TRBJ2-2	-	15	TGTGCCAGTAGTATAGGGAGGGAGGGCCACGGGGAGCTGTTTTTT	CASSIGREGHGELFF
-	TRBV5-1	TRBJ1-5	-	15	TGCGCCAGCAGCCCAGGACAGAGTGTTGATCAGCCCCAGCATTTT	CASSPGQSVDQPQHF
TRBD1	TRBV27	TRBJ1-3	-	16	TGTGCCACCAGTCCCGGGACAGGATTATCTGGAAACACCATATATTTT	CATSPGTGLSGNTIYF
-	TRBV28	TRBJ1-1	-	14	TGTGCCAGCAGTTCACCGGGACAGAACACTGAAGCTTTCTTT	CASSSPGQNTEAFF
TRBD2	TRBV5-1	TRBJ2-3	-	16	TGCGCCAGCAGCTTGCGGGAGGGATCCTCCACAGATACGCAGTATTTT	CASSLREGSSTDTQYF
-	TRBV5-1	TRBJ1-5	-	15	TGCGCCAGCAGCCTTCTGGGGAGCCTCAATCAGCCCCAGCATTTT	CASSLLGSLNQPQHF
-	TRBV5-8	TRBJ2-7	-	13	TGTGCCAGCAGCCCGGACTACTCCGGCGAGCAGTACTTC	CASSPDYSGEQYF
TRBD2	TRBV30	TRBJ2-2	once	18	TGTGCCTGGAGTCCCCGACTAGCGGGGGTGGTTAACACCGGGGAGCTGTTTTTT	CAWSPRLAGVVNTGELFF
TRBD1	TRBV4-1	TRBJ2-7	-	14	TGCGCCAGCAGCCTGACGACAGGGGGCTACGAGCAGTACTTC	CASSLTTGGYEQYF
-	TRBV28	TRBJ2-7	-	14	TGTGCCAGCAGTTTAGGGCGAGACCTCTACGAGCAGTACTTC	CASSLGRDLYEQYF
TRBD2	TRBV6-5	TRBJ2-5	-	15	TGTGCCAGCAGCCGACTAGCGGGGAGGCAAGAGACCCAGTACTTC	CASSRLAGRQETQYF
-	TRBV18	TRBJ1-5	-	14	TGTGCCAGCTCACTCGGGGAGGGTGATCAGCCCCAGCATTTT	CASSLGEGDQPQHF
TRBD2	TRBV7-2	TRBJ2-3	-	15	TGTGCCAGCAGCTTCATTAGGGCGGGAGCAGATACGCAGTATTTT	CASSFIRAGADTQYF
-	TRBV5-6	TRBJ1-3	few	16	TGTGCCAGCAGCCCTTCCCGGGGTCTCTCTGGAAACACCATATATTTT	CASSPSRGLSGNTIYF
-	TRBV15	TRBJ1-1	-	18	TGTGCCACCAGCAGAGAGCGGGCGGGTGGAAGGTTTTCCACTGAAGCTTTCTTT	CATSRERAGGRFSTEAFF
TRBD1	TRBV7-9	TRBJ1-1	few	10	TGTGCCAGCACCACGGAGACAGGGTCCTTT	CASTTETGSF
-	TRBV9	TRBJ1-1	-	13	TGTGCCAGCAGCTCCACAGGGACCACTGAAGCTTTCTTT	CASSSTGTTEAFF
-	TRBV6-1	TRBJ1-1	-	13	TGTGCCAGCAGCCCTAGGGGGGGTACTGAAGCTTTCTTT	CASSPRGGTEAFF
-	TRBV5-1	TRBJ1-1	-	13	TGCGCCAGCAGCTCCACAGGGAGAACTGAAGCTTTCTTT	CASSSTGRTEAFF
-	TRBV7-2	TRBJ1-2	-	15	TGTGCCAGCAGCTTAGCTCTGATCAGGGGCTATGGCTACACCTTC	CASSLALIRGYGYTF
-	TRBV10-3	TRBJ1-5	-	13	TGTGCCATCAGTGCGGGTCTCGACCAGCCCCAGCATTTT	CAISAGLDQPQHF
-	TRBV5-1	TRBJ2-1	-	15	TGCGCCAGCAGTGGAGGATTTAGCTCCTACAATGAGCAGTTCTTC	CASSGGFSSYNEQFF
-	TRBV7-2	TRBJ1-2	-	15	TGTGCCAGCAGCCTCCTGATGGGGGGTAACTATGGCTACACCTTC	CASSLLMGGNYGYTF
TRBD1	TRBV19	TRBJ2-3	-	15	TGTGCCAGTAGTATAGGGGACAGGGTTACAGATACGCAGTATTTT	CASSIGDRVTDTQYF
TRBD2	TRBV4-2	TRBJ2-2	-	14	TGTGCCAGCAGGCTAGCGGGCGTCAGCGGGGAGCTGTTTTTT	CASRLAGVSGELFF
-	TRBV6-5	TRBJ2-2	-	15	TGTGCCAGCAGTTACCCCGCAGGGCGTACCGGGGAGCTGTTTTTT	CASSYPAGRTGELFF
TRBD1	TRBV27	TRBJ2-7	-	15	TGTGCCAGCAGTTCTCGGACAGGGGGCTTTTACGAGCAGTACTTC	CASSSRTGGFYEQYF
-	TRBV30	TRBJ2-1	-	16	TGTGCCTGGAGTGTTTTGACAGATACTACCTACAATGAGCAGTTCTTC	CAWSVLTDTTYNEQFF
-	TRBV2	TRBJ1-4	-	19	TGTGCCAGCAGTCCGCCGACAGGCGCTAAACCTACAACTAATGAAAAACTGTTTTTT	CASSPPTGAKPTTNEKLFF
TRBD2	TRBV20-1	TRBJ2-5	-	11	TGCAGTGTAGTGCGGGAGCCTCCCCAGTACTTC	CSVVREPPQYF
-	TRBV18	TRBJ1-1	-	14	TGTGCCAGCTCACCACCCCTGGGGGGCACTGAAGCTTTCTTT	CASSPPLGGTEAFF
-	TRBV18	TRBJ1-2	-	13	TGTGCCAGCTCCCGGACAGAAAATTATGGCTACACCTTC	CASSRTENYGYTF
-	TRBV6-5	TRBJ2-7	-	15	TGTGCCAGCAGCAGGGACTCCCGCCCTTCCTACGAGCAGTACTTC	CASSRDSRPSYEQYF
-	TRBV29-1	TRBJ2-7	-	14	TGCAGCGTTGAAGGTTTACCTCAGCGGGACGAGCAGTACTTC	CSVEGLPQRDEQYF
-	TRBV19	TRBJ2-7	few	15	TGTGCCAGTATGTATGCGCAGGGAAGCCCCTACGAGCAGTACTTC	CASMYAQGSPYEQYF
-	TRBV5-1	TRBJ2-7	-	17	TGCGCCAGCAGCTACCAACCACAGGGCCCCACGGACTACGAGCAGTACTTC	CASSYQPQGPTDYEQYF
-	TRBV29-1	TRBJ2-1	-	12	TGCAGCGCCTCCCCCGGAGACAATGAGCAGTTCTTC	CSASPGDNEQFF
TRBD1	TRBV28	TRBJ1-1	-	15	TGTGCCAGCAGTATACCGGGACAGGGGAACACTGAAGCTTTCTTT	CASSIPGQGNTEAFF
TRBD2	TRBV2	TRBJ2-2	-	15	TGTGCCAGCAGTGAGGGTAGCGGGAGGTCCGGGGAGCTGTTTTTT	CASSEGSGRSGELFF
TRBD2	TRBV29-1	TRBJ2-1	-	13	TGCAGCGTTAGACTAGCGGGAGACGGTGAGCAGTTCTTC	CSVRLAGDGEQFF
-	TRBV5-6	TRBJ1-5	-	16	TGTGCCAGCAGCTTTGGGAGGGAGTGGGGCAATCAGCCCCAGCATTTT	CASSFGREWGNQPQHF